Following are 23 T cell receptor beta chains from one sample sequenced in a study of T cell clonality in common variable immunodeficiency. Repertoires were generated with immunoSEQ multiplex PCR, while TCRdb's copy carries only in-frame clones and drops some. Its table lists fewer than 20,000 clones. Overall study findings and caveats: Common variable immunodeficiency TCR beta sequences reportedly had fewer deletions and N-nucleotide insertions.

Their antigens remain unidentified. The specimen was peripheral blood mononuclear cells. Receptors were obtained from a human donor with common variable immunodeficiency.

CDR3 DNA (partial): TGTGCCAGCAGCCTGATTAGGGGGGAGACC. Protein sequence: CASSLIRGET. The complete CDR3 sequence is CASSLIRGETQYF. The chain uses TRBV2 and TRBJ2-5, with a tentative D call TRBD1 (6 bases). The read is 3 residues too short to cover the CDR3 end, so that end is filled in from the germline J gene. The V end lost 6 bases, the J end lost 5 bases, and 13 bases lay between the germline ends. Germline V gives CDR1 SNHLY, CDR2 FYNNEI. The CDR3 extends over 13 amino acids. Complete variable domain (other parts from reference TRBV2 and TRBJ2-5): EPEVTQTPSHQVTQMGQEVILRCVPISNHLYFYWYRQILGQKVEFLVSFYNNEISEKSEIFDDQFSVERPDGSNFTLKIRSTKLEDSAMYFCASSLIRGETQYFGPGTRLLVL.

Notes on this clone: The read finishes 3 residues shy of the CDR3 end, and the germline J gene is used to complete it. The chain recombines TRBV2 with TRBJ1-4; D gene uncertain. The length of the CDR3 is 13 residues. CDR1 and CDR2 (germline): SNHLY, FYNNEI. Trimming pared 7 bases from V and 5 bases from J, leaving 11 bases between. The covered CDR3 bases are TGTGCCAGCACCCCAGAGTTAAATGAAAAA. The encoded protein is CASTPELNEK. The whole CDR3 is CASTPELNEKLFF.

The covered CDR3 bases are TGTGCCAGTAAGAACCCCGAAGGGGAA. Translated, it gives CASKNPEGE. The entire CDR3 sequence reads CASKNPEGEAFF. This chain links TRBV19 with TRBJ1-1; D is unresolved. The observed sequence ends 3 residues before the CDR3 terminus, with the missing tail filled in from the germline J gene. The germline gives CDR1 LNHDA, CDR2 SQIVND (reference sequence). The CDR3 is 12 amino acids.

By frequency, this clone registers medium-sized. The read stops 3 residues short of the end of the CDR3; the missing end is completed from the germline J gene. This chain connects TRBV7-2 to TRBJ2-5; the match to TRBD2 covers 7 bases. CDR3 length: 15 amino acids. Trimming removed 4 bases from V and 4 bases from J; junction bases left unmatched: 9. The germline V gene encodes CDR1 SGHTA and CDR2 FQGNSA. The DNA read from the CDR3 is TGTGCCAGCAGCTACTCTCCTAGCGGCGGAGAGACC. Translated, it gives CASSYSPSGGET. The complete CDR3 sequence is CASSYSPSGGETQYF.

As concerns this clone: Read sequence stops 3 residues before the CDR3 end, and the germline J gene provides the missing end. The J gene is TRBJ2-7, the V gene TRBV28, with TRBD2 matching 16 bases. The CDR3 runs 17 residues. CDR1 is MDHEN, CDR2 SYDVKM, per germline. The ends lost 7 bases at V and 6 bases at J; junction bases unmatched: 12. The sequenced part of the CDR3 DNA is TGTGCCAGCAATATTCCCGGGACTAGCGGGAGGGCGGGCGAG. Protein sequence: CASNIPGTSGRAGE. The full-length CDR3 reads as CASNIPGTSGRAGEQYF.

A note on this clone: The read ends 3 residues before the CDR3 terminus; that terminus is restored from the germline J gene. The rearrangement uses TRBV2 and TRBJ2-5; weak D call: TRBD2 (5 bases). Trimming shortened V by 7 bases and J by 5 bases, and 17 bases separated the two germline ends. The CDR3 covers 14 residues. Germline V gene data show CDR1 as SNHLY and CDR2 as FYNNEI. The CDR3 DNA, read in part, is TGTGCCAGCACCCTGGTCGGGGAGCGGGAGACC. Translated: CASTLVGERET. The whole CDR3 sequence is CASTLVGERETQYF.

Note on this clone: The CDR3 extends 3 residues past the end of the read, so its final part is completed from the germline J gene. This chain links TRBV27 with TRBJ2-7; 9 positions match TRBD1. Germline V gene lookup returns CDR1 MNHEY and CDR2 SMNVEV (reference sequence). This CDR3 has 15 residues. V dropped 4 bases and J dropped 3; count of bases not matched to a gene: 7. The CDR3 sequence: CASSSPRQGVYEQYF. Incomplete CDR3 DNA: TGTGCCAGCAGTTCCCCTAGACAGGGGGTCTACGAG.

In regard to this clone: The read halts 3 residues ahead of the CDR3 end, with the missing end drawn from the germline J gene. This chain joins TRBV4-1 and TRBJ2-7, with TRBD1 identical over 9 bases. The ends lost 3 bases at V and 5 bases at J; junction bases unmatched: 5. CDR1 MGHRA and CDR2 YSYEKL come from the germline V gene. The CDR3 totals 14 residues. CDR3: CASSHDRGSDEQYF. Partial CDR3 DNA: TGCGCCAGCAGCCACGACAGGGGGTCGGACGAG.

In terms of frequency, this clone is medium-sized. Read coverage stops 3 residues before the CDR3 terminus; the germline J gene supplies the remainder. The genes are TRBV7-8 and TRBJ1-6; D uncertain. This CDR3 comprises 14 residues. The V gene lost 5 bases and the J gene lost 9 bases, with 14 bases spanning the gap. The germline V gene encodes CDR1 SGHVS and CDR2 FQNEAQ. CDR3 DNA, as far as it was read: TGTGCCAGCAGCCCTTCCCCCATCGGTTCACCC. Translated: CASSPSPIGSP. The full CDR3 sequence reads CASSPSPIGSPLHF. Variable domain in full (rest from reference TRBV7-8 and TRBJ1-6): GAGVSQSPRYKVAKRGQDVALRCDPISGHVSLFWYQQALGQGPEFLTYFQNEAQLDKSGLPSDRFFAERPEGSVSTLKIQRTQQEDSAVYLCASSPSPIGSPLHFGNGTRLTVT.

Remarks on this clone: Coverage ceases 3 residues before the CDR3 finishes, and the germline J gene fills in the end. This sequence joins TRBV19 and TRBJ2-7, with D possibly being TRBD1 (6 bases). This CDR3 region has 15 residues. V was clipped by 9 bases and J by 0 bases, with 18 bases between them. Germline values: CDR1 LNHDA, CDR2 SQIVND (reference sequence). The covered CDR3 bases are TGTGCCAGCCGTATTTCCGGGACAAGCTCCTACGAG. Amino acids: CASRISGTSSYE. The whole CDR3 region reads CASRISGTSSYEQYF. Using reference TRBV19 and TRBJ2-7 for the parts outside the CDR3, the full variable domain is DGGITQSPKYLFRKEGQNVTLSCEQNLNHDAMYWYRQDPGQGLRLIYYSQIVNDFQKGDIAEGYSVSREKKESFPLTVTSAQKNPTAFYLCASRISGTSSYEQYFGPGTRLTVT.

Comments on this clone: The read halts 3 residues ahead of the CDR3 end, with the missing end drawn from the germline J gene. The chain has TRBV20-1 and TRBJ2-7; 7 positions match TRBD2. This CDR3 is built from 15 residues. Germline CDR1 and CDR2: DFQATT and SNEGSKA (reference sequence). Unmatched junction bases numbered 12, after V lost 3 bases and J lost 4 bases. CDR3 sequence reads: CSASRAQRGTYEQYF. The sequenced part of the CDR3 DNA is TGCAGTGCTAGCAGGGCCCAGCGGGGTACGTACGAG.

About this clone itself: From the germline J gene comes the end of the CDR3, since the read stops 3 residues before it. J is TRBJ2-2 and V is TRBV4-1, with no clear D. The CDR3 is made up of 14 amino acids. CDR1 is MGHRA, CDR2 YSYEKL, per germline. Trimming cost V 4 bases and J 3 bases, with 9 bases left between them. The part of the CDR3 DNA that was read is TGCGCCAGCAGCCTTCGGGTCGACACCGGGGAG. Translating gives CASSLRVDTGE. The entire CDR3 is CASSLRVDTGELFF.

The covered CDR3 bases are TGTGCCAGCAGCTTAGGTCAGGGTTTCTACGAG. This codes for CASSLGQGFYE. The CDR3, in full, reads CASSLGQGFYEQYF. The chain is built from TRBV11-2 and TRBJ2-7, with D possibly TRBD1 on 5 matching bases. The read falls 3 residues short of the CDR3 end, and the missing part is taken from the germline J gene. This CDR3 has 14 residues. The ends were cut back, 1 base at V and 3 bases at J, with 10 bases in the middle. The germline gives CDR1 SGHAT, CDR2 FQNNGV.

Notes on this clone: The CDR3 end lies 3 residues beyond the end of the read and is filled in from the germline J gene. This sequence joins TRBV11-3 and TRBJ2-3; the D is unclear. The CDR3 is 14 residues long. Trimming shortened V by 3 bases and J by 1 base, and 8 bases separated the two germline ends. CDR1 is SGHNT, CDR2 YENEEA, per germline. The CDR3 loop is CASSFWHGTDTQYF. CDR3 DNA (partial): TGTGCCAGCAGCTTCTGGCACGGCACAGATACG.

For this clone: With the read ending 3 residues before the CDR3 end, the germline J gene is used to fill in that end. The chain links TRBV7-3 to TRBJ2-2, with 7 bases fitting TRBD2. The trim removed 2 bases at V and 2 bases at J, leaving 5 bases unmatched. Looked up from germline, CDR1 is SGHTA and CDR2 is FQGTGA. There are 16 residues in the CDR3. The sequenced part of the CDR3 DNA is TGTGCCAGCAGCTTAGGCGGGGGATCCAACACCGGGGAG. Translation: CASSLGGGSNTGE. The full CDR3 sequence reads CASSLGGGSNTGELFF.

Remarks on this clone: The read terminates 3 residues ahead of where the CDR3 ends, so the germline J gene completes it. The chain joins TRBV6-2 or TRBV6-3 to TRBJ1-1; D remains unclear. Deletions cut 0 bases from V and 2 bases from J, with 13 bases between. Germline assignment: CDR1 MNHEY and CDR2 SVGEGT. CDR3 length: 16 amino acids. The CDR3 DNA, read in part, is TGTGCCAGCAGTTACTCGCGTCATCAGGTAAACACTGAA. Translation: CASSYSRHQVNTE. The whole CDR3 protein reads CASSYSRHQVNTEAFF.

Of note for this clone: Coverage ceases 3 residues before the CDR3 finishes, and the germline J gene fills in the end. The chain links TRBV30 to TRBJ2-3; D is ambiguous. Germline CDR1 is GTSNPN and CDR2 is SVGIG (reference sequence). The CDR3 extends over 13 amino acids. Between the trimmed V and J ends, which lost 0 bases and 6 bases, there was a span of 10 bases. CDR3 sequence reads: CAWSVRPRDTQYF. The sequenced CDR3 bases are TGTGCCTGGAGTGTCCGCCCTCGGGATACG. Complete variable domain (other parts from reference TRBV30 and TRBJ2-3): SQTIHQWPATLVQPVGSPLSLECTVEGTSNPNLYWYRQAAGRGLQLLFYSVGIGQISSEVPQNLSASRPQDRQFILSSKKLLLSDSGFYLCAWSVRPRDTQYFGPGTRLTVL.

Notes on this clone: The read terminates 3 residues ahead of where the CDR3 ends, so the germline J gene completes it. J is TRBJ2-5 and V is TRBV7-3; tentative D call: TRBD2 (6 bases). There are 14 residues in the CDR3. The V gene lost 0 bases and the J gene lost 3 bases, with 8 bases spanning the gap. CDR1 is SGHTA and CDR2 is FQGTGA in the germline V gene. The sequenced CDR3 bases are TGTGCCAGCAGCTTAACGTGGGGGGAAGAGACC. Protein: CASSLTWGEET. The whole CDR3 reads CASSLTWGEETQYF.

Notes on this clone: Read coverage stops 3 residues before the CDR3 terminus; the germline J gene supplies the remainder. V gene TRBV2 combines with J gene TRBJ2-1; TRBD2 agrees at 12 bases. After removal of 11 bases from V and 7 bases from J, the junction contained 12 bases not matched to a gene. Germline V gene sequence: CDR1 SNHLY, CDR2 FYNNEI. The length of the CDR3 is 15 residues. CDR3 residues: CASLSRTSGTNEQFF. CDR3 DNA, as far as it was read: TGTGCCTCCCTAAGCAGGACTAGCGGGACAAATGAG.

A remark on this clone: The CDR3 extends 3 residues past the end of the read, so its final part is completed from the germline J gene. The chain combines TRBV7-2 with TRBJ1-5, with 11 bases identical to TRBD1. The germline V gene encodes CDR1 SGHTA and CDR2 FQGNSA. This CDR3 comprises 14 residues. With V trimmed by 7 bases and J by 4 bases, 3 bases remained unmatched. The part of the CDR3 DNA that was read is TGTGCCAGCACCGGGACAGGGGGGAATCAGCCC. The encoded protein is CASTGTGGNQP. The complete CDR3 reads CASTGTGGNQPQHF.

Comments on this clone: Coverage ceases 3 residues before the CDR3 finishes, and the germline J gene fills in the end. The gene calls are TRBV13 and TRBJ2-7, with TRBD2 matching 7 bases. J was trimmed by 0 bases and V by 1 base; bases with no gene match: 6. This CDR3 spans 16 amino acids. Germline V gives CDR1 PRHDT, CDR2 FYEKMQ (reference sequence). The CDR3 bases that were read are TGTGCCAGCAGCTTAGACCGGAGCGGGAACTCCTACGAG. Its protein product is CASSLDRSGNSYE. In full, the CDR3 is CASSLDRSGNSYEQYF.

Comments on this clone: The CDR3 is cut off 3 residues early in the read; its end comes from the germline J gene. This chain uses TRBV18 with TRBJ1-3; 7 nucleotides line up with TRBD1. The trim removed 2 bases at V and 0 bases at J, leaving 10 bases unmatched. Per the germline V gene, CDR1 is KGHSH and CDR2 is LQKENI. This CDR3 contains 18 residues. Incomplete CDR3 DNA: TGTGCCAGCTCACCAAAGGTGGAGGGGGCGAGCTCTGGAAACACC. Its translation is CASSPKVEGASSGNT. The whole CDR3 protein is CASSPKVEGASSGNTIYF.

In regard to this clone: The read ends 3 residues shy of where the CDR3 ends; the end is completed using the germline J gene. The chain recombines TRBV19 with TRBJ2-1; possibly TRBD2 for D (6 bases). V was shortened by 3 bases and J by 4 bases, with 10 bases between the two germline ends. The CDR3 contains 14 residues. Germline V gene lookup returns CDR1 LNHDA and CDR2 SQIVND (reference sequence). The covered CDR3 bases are TGTGCCAGTAGTATGGGGACTCTGTACAATGAG. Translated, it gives CASSMGTLYNE. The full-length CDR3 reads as CASSMGTLYNEQFF.